The subject of this entry is one T cell receptor (beta chain). This entry is derived from a study of cytomegalovirus exposure and HLA in healthy donors. Germline V gene sequence: CDR1 SGHTA, CDR2 FQGTGA. The CDR3 consists of 14 residues. V was cut by 5 bases and J by 2 bases, with 9 bases left in between. Amplification used 60 Vbeta primers and 13 Jbeta primers. The data were produced by immunoSEQ multiplex PCR, yet TCRdb's version contains in-frame clones alone and is incomplete. The sample lists 84,000 or so clones, over 70% occurring once. The rearrangement joins TRBV7-3 to TRBJ2-2; D might be TRBD2 (6 bases). Sequencing input: PBMCs. The sequence was obtained from a boy aged 10-17 years in good health and CMV-seronegative. For the CDR3, the DNA is TGTGCCAGCAGCCGACTAGTAAACACCGGGGAGCTGTTTTTT. Translation: CASSRLVNTGELFF.